This T cell receptor beta chain was identified in a study of shared clonotypes between healthy human individuals. V shed 2 bases and J 6 bases; nucleotides not matched to a gene: 13. The CDR3 is 18 amino acids. Germline V gives CDR1 SGHVS, CDR2 FQNEAQ. The naive CD8 population came from CD45RO-negative cells selected for CCR7, without terminally differentiated effector memory CD45RA+ cells. Those who donated were healthy HIV-negative adults, with no recent acute infections or vaccinations reported. Study-wide results and limits: Among the subsets, naive ones generally showed larger estimated richness than memory ones.

Method: immunoSEQ multiplex PCR; TCRdb's copy keeps in-frame clones and lacks some. The table lists about 2.1 million clones, approximately 92% of them singletons, with about 1.6% in the top ten. In regard to this clone: Its antigen is unknown.

The clonotype was recovered from a man younger than 35 in good health. Some clones in this sample may be carry-over from other donors' samples. The chain employs TRBV7-8 and TRBJ2-3; 11 nucleotides agree with TRBD2. Sequencing input: naive CD8+ T cells from PBMCs. CDR3 DNA sequence: TGTGCCAGCAGCTTATTTCTAACTAGCGGGAGCAGGGCGGATACGCAGTATTTT. Its protein is CASSLFLTSGSRADTQYF.